This TCR beta chain derives from a study of blood T cell repertoires in COVID-19. On the study more broadly: The samples span acute and convalescent COVID-19 from the United States, Italy and Spain. T cells, B-cell-depleted T cells, or PBMCs provided the cDNA or gDNA that served as material.

In the study's own analysis: From reference gene primer amplification, estimates of nucleated cell counts were derived. Libraries were prepared by immunoSEQ multiplex PCR; TCRdb keeps only in-frame clonotypes and omits some of them. V and J calls plus clone size are reproduced from that table; the DNA served to infer D and trimming. The sample gives a few hundred thousand clones, roughly 89% of which show up once; approximately 10% is in the top ten. This clone was seen a handful of times. V was pared by 4 bases and J by 1 base, with 13 bases between. In germline, CDR1 is GTSNPN, CDR2 SVGIG (reference sequence). CDR3 size: 15 residues. Resolution of symptoms, clearance, or two negative PCRs was present in recovered Cohort 3 donors.

The chain uses TRBV30 and TRBJ2-2; a weak D match, TRBD2 (5 bases). The sequence came from a woman aged 50 to 60 who had recovered from COVID-19. The material sequenced was PBMCs or T cells enriched from blood (not recorded which). CDR3 DNA: TGTGCCTGGAACCAGGACTTGAAGAACACCGGGGAGCTGTTTTTT. Amino acids: CAWNQDLKNTGELFF.